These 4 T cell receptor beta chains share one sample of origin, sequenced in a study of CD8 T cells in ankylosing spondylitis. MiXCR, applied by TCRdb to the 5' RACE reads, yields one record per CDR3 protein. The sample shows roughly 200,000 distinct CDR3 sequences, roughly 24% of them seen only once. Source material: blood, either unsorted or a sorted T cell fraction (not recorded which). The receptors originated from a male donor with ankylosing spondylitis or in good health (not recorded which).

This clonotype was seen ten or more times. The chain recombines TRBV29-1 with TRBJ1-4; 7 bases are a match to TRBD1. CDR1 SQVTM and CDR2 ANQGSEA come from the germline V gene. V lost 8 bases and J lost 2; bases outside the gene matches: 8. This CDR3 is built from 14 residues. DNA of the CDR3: TGCAGCATCCGGACAGGAGAGACTAATGAAAAACTGTTTTTT. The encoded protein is CSIRTGETNEKLFF.

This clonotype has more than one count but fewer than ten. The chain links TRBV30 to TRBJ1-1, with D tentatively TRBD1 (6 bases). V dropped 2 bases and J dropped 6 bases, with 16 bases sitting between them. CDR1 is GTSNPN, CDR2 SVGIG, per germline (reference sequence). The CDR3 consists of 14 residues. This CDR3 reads CAWSNGGGRPEAFF. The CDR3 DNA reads TGTGCCTGGAGTAACGGGGGGGGCAGGCCTGAAGCTTTCTTT.

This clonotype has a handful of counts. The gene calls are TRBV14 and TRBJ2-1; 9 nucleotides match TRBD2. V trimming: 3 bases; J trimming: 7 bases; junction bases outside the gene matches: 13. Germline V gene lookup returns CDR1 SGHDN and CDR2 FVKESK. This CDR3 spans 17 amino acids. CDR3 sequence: CASSQYGGRGVGNEQFF. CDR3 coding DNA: TGTGCCAGCAGCCAGTATGGCGGGAGGGGAGTAGGTAATGAGCAGTTCTTC.

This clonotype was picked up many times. The CDR3 bases are TGCAGTGCTAGAGCGACAGGGCGGTACGAGCAGTACTTC. Its protein is CSARATGRYEQYF. The chain employs TRBV20-1 and TRBJ2-7; 7 bases match TRBD1. This CDR3 contains 13 residues. Germline V lookup: CDR1 DFQATT, CDR2 SNEGSKA (reference sequence). The ends lost 1 base at V and 4 bases at J; junction bases unmatched: 4.